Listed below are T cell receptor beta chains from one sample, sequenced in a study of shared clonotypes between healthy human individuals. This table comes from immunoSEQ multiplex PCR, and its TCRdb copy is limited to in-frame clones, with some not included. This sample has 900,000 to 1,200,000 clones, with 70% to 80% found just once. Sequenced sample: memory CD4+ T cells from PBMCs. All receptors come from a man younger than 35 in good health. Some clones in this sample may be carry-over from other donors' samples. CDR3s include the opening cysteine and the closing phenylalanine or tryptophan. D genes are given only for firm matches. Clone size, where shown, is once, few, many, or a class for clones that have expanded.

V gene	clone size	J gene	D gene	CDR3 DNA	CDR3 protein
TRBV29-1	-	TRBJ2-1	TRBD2	TGCAGCGTTGAGGTTACTAGCGACAATGAGCAGTTCTTC	CSVEVTSDNEQFF
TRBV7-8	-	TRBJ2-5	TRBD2	TGTGCCAGCACAGACGGACTAGCGGGAGGCCCCCAGTACTTC	CASTDGLAGGPQYF
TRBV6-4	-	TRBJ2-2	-	TGTGCCAGCAGTGACTTACCCACCGGGGAGCTGTTTTTT	CASSDLPTGELFF
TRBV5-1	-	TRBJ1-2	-	TGCGCCAGCAGCTTTCAGGGAACTGGCTACACCTTC	CASSFQGTGYTF
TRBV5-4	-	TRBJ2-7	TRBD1	TGTGCCAGCAGCGGGGCCGGGACAGGGGGCCGCGAGCAGTACTTC	CASSGAGTGGREQYF
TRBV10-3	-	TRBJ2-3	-	TGTGCCATCAGAAGGGCCGGCGGGGCCACAGATACGCAGTATTTT	CAIRRAGGATDTQYF
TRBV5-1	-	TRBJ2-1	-	TGCGCCAGCAGCTTGGCCACAGACTACAATGAGCAGTTCTTC	CASSLATDYNEQFF
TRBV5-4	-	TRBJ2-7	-	TGTGCCAGCAGTGCCGGACAGAGGCGCAACTCCTACGAGCAGTACTTC	CASSAGQRRNSYEQYF
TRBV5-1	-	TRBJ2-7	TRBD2	TGCGCCAGCAGCTTGGCGACTAGCGGGAGATGGAACTACGAGCAGTACTTC	CASSLATSGRWNYEQYF
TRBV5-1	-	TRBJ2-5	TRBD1	TGCGCCAGCAGCTTATCGCCCGGGACAGCGCAGGGGACCCAGTACTTC	CASSLSPGTAQGTQYF
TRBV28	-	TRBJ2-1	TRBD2	TGTGCCAGCACCACTCCGGAGGGGGGGTTAGCGGGAGGGTCCTACAATGAGCAGTTCTTC	CASTTPEGGLAGGSYNEQFF
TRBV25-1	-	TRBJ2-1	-	TGTGCCAGCAGCATCCTAGGCTACAATGAGCAGTTCTTC	CASSILGYNEQFF
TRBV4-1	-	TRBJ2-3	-	TGCGCCAGCACTCAACCAAATAGGGCGGATACGCAGTATTTT	CASTQPNRADTQYF
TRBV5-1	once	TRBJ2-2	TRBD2	TGCGCCAGCAGGACTAGCGGTATGAACACCGGGGAGCTGTTTTTT	CASRTSGMNTGELFF
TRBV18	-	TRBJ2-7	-	TGTGCCAGCTCACCAATAAGTGCGGGTAACGAGCAGTACTTC	CASSPISAGNEQYF
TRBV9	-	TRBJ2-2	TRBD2	TGTGCCAGCAGCGTCCAAGGACTAGCGGGAGTATCCGGGGAGCTGTTTTTT	CASSVQGLAGVSGELFF
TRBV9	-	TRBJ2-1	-	TGTGCCAGCAGCGTAGGGGGCTGGGGCAATGAGCAGTTCTTC	CASSVGGWGNEQFF
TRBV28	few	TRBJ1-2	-	TGTGCCAGCAGTTTCCAGGGGTATGGCTACACCTTC	CASSFQGYGYTF
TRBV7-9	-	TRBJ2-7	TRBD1	TGTGCCAGCAGCCCTCGACAGGGGGCGGGCGAGCAGTACTTC	CASSPRQGAGEQYF
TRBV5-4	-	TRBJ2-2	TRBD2	TGTGCCAGCAGGGCGGGGCTAGCGGGAACCGGGGAGCTGTTTTTT	CASRAGLAGTGELFF
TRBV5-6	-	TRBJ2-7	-	TGTGCCAGCACCCTTCCCAGCGGCTACGAGCAGTACTTC	CASTLPSGYEQYF
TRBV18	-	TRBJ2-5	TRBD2	TGTGCCAGCCGGCGGGCTAGCGGAGCCCAAGAGACCCAGTACTTC	CASRRASGAQETQYF
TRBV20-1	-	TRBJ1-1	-	TGCAGTGGGAGGGTTGGCACTGAAGCTTTCTTT	CSGRVGTEAFF
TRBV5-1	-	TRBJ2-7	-	TGCGCCAGCAGCTTGCGGCAGCCCGGCCCCGAGCAGTACTTC	CASSLRQPGPEQYF
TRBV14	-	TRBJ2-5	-	TGTGCCAGCAGCCACACCCGCGGGGCCCAGTACTTC	CASSHTRGAQYF
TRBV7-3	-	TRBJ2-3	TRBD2	TGTGCCAGCAGCCGCAGCGGGAGCGGTACAGATACGCAGTATTTT	CASSRSGSGTDTQYF
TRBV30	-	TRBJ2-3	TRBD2	TGTGCCTGGAGTACCCTAGCGGGGATCACAGATACGCAGTATTTT	CAWSTLAGITDTQYF